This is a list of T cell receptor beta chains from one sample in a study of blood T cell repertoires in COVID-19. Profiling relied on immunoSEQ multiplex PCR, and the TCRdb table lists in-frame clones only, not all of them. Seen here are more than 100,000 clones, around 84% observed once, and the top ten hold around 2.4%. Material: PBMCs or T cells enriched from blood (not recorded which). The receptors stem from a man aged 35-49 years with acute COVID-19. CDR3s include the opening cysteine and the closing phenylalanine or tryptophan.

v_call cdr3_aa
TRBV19 CASSIRSGGTGGNQPQHF
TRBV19 CASRRKTQGEEREQYF
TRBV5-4 CASSPLAGASYEQYF
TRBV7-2 CASSETSGTESEQFF
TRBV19 CASSIGQVGGETQYF
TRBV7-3 CASSGGGGGGGYTF
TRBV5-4 CASSLTGANTEAFF
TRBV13 CASSSVSGGSTDTQYF
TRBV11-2 CASSLDLLDTQYF
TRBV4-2 CASSPPGLQNTGELFF
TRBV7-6 CASSLRGVPSGNTIYF
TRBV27 CASQAQETQYF
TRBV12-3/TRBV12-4 CASRRTGGDGYTF
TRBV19 CASRKGTANEKLFF
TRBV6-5 CASSSVAGGIEGEQYF
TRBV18 CASSPPEGHRELFF
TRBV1 CTSSEQGGGGYTF
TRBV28 CASSLNSGGNTGELFF
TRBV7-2 CASSLRTGGYSPLHF
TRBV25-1 CASSEGGSSYNSPLHF
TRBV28 CASSLNRGLYGYTF
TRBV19 CASSSLDRGYNQPQHF
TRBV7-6 CASSTTSGTNIQYF
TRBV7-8 CASSCLAGLAKNIQYF
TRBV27 CASSSDQETQYF
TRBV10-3 CAISGHGGESMAGELFF
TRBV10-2 CASSKGQGNTIYF
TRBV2 CASRPGQINQPQHF
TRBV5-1 CASRQGAGTGELFF
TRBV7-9 CASSLNPYEQYF
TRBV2 CASRDDRGYPYEQYF
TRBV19 CAVEGRGYGYTF
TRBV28 CASSLRGAGANVLTF
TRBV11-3 CASSPTSGGTDTQYF
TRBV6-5 CASSGLADEQYF
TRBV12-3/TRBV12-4 CASSSGFSYEQYF
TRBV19 CASRPISGSISNEQFF
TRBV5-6 CASSLIGGDYNEQFF
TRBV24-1 CATTGLRLSGNTIYF
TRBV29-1 CSARRGGDSGELFF
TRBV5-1 CASRSGDGLTDTQYF